This T cell receptor beta chain was recorded in a study of blood T cell repertoires in COVID-19. Study context: Both acute and convalescent COVID-19 samples were obtained from the United States, Italy and Spain.

This CDR3 is built from 12 residues. CDR1 and CDR2 from the germline V gene are GTSNPN and SVGIG (reference sequence). The V gene end was trimmed by 5 bases and the J gene end by 6 bases; junction bases not matched to a gene: 4. TCRdb's copy holds only in-frame clones and misses some; the assay was immunoSEQ multiplex PCR. The repertoire has approximately 360,000 clones, around 89% of them found once; the top ten carry 1.2%. The chain couples TRBV30 to TRBJ1-5; 7 nucleotides agree with TRBD1. Sequenced sample: peripheral blood. This TCR was sampled from a man in his forties with acute or convalescent COVID-19. CDR3 nucleotides: TGTGCCTGGGACAGGGATGCTCAGCCCCAGCATTTT. Its protein is CAWDRDAQPQHF.